A selection of T cell receptor beta chains follows, all from one sample in a study of neoadjuvant anti-PD-1 for oral cavity cancer. Only in-frame clones appear in the TCRdb table, and some are missing; sequencing was by immunoSEQ multiplex PCR. The sample lists roughly 14,000 clones, 71% seen once, with approximately 3% in the top ten. The sample consisted of PBMCs, taken before nivolumab (anti-PD-1) treatment. The receptors originated from a person aged 40 to 85 with oral cavity squamous cell carcinoma. The CDR3 runs from the conserved cysteine through the conserved F or W. The order of the fields is V gene, J gene, D gene, CDR3 protein. A D gene is named only where the DNA matches it firmly.

>TRBV6-6|TRBJ2-1|TRBD1
CASRTGTGGNEQFF
>TRBV6-5|TRBJ2-3|-
CASRPQISSTDTQYF
>TRBV11-2|TRBJ2-2|-
CASSPLTRPGELFF
>TRBV15|TRBJ2-3|TRBD2
CATSRGGPGGRTDTQYF
>TRBV10-2|TRBJ2-1|-
CASSDVEGYNEQFF
>TRBV10-2|TRBJ2-5|TRBD1
CASSLADRLQETQYF
>TRBV7-2|TRBJ2-3|-
CASSGAGLPTDTQYF
>TRBV27|TRBJ2-2|-
CASNRRENTGELFF
>TRBV14|TRBJ1-6|-
CASSLRRFDSPNSPLHF
>TRBV5-6|TRBJ1-2|-
CASSLVGEVDGYTF
>TRBV15|TRBJ1-1|-
CATSRDVSTEAFF
>TRBV30|TRBJ2-7|-
CAWSGRLFLPEQYF
>TRBV25-1|TRBJ2-3|-
CASSDGGRKSTDTQYF
>TRBV18|TRBJ1-5|-
CASSAGENQPQHF
>TRBV10-2|TRBJ2-7|-
CASQGVSYEQYF
>TRBV11-2|TRBJ2-3|TRBD2
CASSIVAGGLTDTQYF
>TRBV5-1|TRBJ1-5|TRBD1
CASRTGDDQPQHF
>TRBV30|TRBJ1-5|-
CAWSVRSNQPQHF
>TRBV6-1|TRBJ2-7|-
CASSEATGNEQYF
>TRBV5-4|TRBJ1-1|TRBD1
CASSFWVYRIFGTANTEAFF
>TRBV5-1|TRBJ2-2|-
CASSLSGAANTGELFF
>TRBV11-2|TRBJ2-6|-
CASSRLVGANVLTF
>TRBV27|TRBJ1-1|-
CASRTIPGNTEAFF
>TRBV7-3|TRBJ1-1|-
CASSLLSRGTEAFF
>TRBV9|TRBJ2-3|-
CASSDPLRRPTDTQYF
>TRBV2|TRBJ1-3|TRBD1
CASRTGTVSGNTIYF
>TRBV5-1|TRBJ2-5|TRBD2
CASSETSGRAGETQYF
>TRBV2|TRBJ1-5|-
CASRRDVSNQPQHF
>TRBV29-1|TRBJ2-7|-
CSVEIGRATLDSYEQYF
>TRBV5-1|TRBJ1-4|TRBD1
CASSLGQGNEKLFF
>TRBV4-1|TRBJ2-7|-
CASSLIPERRGEDEQYF
>TRBV7-6|TRBJ2-7|-
CASSLVTGKNEQYF
>TRBV9|TRBJ1-1|TRBD1
CASSGPGTVNTEAFF
>TRBV10-3|TRBJ1-4|-
CAISEGAYNEKLFF
>TRBV5-6|TRBJ2-7|TRBD2
CASSLSVAGGPRYEQYF
>TRBV25-1|TRBJ2-7|TRBD1
CASTPGDRIYEQYF
>TRBV11-3|TRBJ2-3|TRBD2
CASTHARTSGKSYGTDTQYF
>TRBV9|TRBJ1-2|TRBD1
CASSLTTRGGQGIYGYTF
>TRBV28|TRBJ2-1|TRBD2
CASTQGTGGPNNEQFF
>TRBV4-2|TRBJ2-7|TRBD2
CASSQEIAGFSYEQYF
>TRBV7-6|TRBJ2-1|TRBD2
CASSLGTSGNNEQFF
>TRBV19|TRBJ2-5|-
CASSDSPQQETQYF
>TRBV27|TRBJ2-7|-
CASSSLLGEQYF
>TRBV5-1|TRBJ2-7|-
CASSLGTNSYEQYF
>TRBV6-1|TRBJ1-1|TRBD1
CASRQLGSGGGEAFF
>TRBV5-6|TRBJ2-1|-
CASSLVGRLSYNEQFF
>TRBV5-1|TRBJ2-1|TRBD2
CASSLSGRKGEQFF
>TRBV5-1|TRBJ1-1|-
CASTTDGMNTEAFF
>TRBV11-2|TRBJ2-2|-
CASSFKAGNTGELFF
>TRBV2|TRBJ1-5|-
CASTGPFASSQPQHF
>TRBV10-3|TRBJ1-2|-
CAISTDSRTPSYGYTF
>TRBV7-9|TRBJ1-3|-
CATPEGPGNTIYF
>TRBV4-1|TRBJ2-1|TRBD2
CASSQAPVPGGEQFF
>TRBV27|TRBJ1-4|-
CASSLLVDRPEKLFF
>TRBV15|TRBJ2-1|-
CATRGRAVYNEQFF
>TRBV11-2|TRBJ2-7|TRBD1
CASSTWRTGYEQYF
>TRBV28|TRBJ1-2|TRBD1
CASSSGTANFYGYTF
>TRBV5-1|TRBJ1-2|-
CASSFLGLPNYGYTF